The next 9 T cell receptor beta chains were all read from a single sample in a study of a mutant IDH1 vaccine in newly diagnosed glioma. Time point meaning: week 11, during vaccination. Doses consisted of 300 ug of mutant IDH1 20-mer peptide each, paired with topical imiquimod. Some clones are missing from TCRdb's copy, which holds only in-frame ones; the method was immunoSEQ multiplex PCR. The sample yields under 150,000 clones, under 90% seen once. These receptors lack a known antigen. The material was PBMCs, obtained from a glioma patient whose treatment included an IDH1 peptide vaccine. These receptors were obtained from a woman aged 50 to 60 with glioma.

The chain carries TRBV7-8 and TRBJ2-7; 12 bases are shared with TRBD1. This CDR3 has 16 amino acids. V was clipped by 4 bases and J by 6 bases; unmatched bases: 10. CDR1 is SGHVS and CDR2 is FQNEAQ in the germline V gene. CDR3 amino acids: CASSSPLGTGGLEQYF. CDR3 bases: TGTGCCAGCAGCTCCCCTCTCGGGACAGGGGGCCTCGAGCAGTACTTC.

The rearrangement joins TRBV7-9 to TRBJ2-5; 10 bases line up with TRBD2. The trim removed 5 bases at V and 5 bases at J, leaving 8 bases unmatched. Germline V gene lookup returns CDR1 SEHNR and CDR2 FQNEAQ (reference sequence). The CDR3 is 15 residues long. The CDR3: CASSDGLAASETQYF. CDR3 coding DNA: TGTGCCAGCAGCGACGGACTAGCGGCCTCGGAGACCCAGTACTTC.

In this sample, this clone turned up a few times. This chain connects TRBV5-1 to TRBJ2-5; D is possibly TRBD1 or TRBD2 (6 bases each). CDR3 length equals 15 residues. Germline V gene lookup returns CDR1 SGHRS and CDR2 YFSETQ. V lost 3 bases and J 4 bases, leaving 16 bases between the germline ends. The CDR3 bases are TGCGCCAGCAGCTCCGGCCGGGGGCGCTTAGAGACCCAGTACTTC. As protein: CASSSGRGRLETQYF.

V and J are TRBV30 and TRBJ1-5, with TRBD1 identical over 8 bases. CDR1 and CDR2 from the germline V gene are GTSNPN and SVGIG (reference sequence). The CDR3 is 15 residues long. V lost 7 bases and J lost 6; bases outside the gene matches: 14. The CDR3: CASKSGQVGGQPQHF. The DNA for the CDR3 is TGTGCCTCAAAATCGGGACAGGTGGGGGGTCAGCCCCAGCATTTT. Full variable domain (rest looked up from reference TRBV30 and TRBJ1-5): SQTIHQWPATLVQPVGSPLSLECTVEGTSNPNLYWYRQAAGRGLQLLFYSVGIGQISSEVPQNLSASRPQDRQFILSSKKLLLSDSGFYLCASKSGQVGGQPQHFGDGTRLSIL.

This sequence joins TRBV7-3 and TRBJ2-5, with D perhaps being TRBD1 or TRBD2 (5 bases each). CDR1 is SGHTA, CDR2 FQGTGA, per germline. The CDR3 is 13 amino acids. V lost 8 bases, J lost 2 bases, and 12 bases lay in between. The CDR3 is CASGAGPQETQYF. The CDR3 bases are TGTGCCAGCGGGGCGGGCCCTCAAGAGACCCAGTACTTC. The complete variable domain, with remaining parts taken from reference TRBV7-3 and TRBJ2-5, reads GAGVSQTPSNKVTEKGKYVELRCDPISGHTALYWYRQSLGQGPEFLIYFQGTGAADDSGLPNDRFFAVRPEGSVSTLKIQRTERGDSAVYLCASGAGPQETQYFGPGTRLLVL.

This clone was observed a few times. In nucleotides, the CDR3 is TGTGCCAGCTCACTCCAGCCGTTCACAGATACGCAGTATTTT. Translation: CASSLQPFTDTQYF. V is TRBV18 and J is TRBJ2-3; no clear D gene. There are 14 residues in the CDR3. V lost 4 bases, J lost 2 bases, and 10 bases lay in between. Germline V gene sequence: CDR1 KGHSH, CDR2 LQKENI.

V usage is TRBV27 and J usage is TRBJ1-5, with 8 bases that match TRBD1. After removal of 3 bases from V and 7 bases from J, the junction contained 8 bases not matched to a gene. CDR1 and CDR2 from the germline V gene are MNHEY and SMNVEV (reference sequence). CDR3 size: 15 residues. CDR3 in amino acids: CASSFGGRGQQPQHF. CDR3 nucleotides: TGTGCCAGCAGTTTCGGAGGCAGGGGGCAACAGCCCCAGCATTTT.

This clone was found once. This chain connects TRBV7-9 to TRBJ2-5; 7 positions agree with TRBD2. The V gene end was trimmed by 3 bases and the J gene end by 4 bases; junction bases not matched to a gene: 5. Germline V CDR1 and CDR2: SEHNR, FQNEAQ (reference sequence). This CDR3 region has 14 residues. CDR3 protein: CASSFGGRGETQYF. The CDR3 coding sequence is TGTGCCAGCAGCTTTGGCGGGAGAGGAGAGACCCAGTACTTC.

The rearrangement joins TRBV5-1 to TRBJ1-1; tentative D call: TRBD1 (5 bases). Trimming stripped 1 base from V and 3 bases from J, with 7 bases between. CDR1 is SGHRS and CDR2 is YFSETQ in the germline V gene. The CDR3 spans 13 residues. The CDR3 DNA follows: TGCGCCAGCAGCTTGATGGGGGACACTGAAGCTTTCTTT. Its protein product is CASSLMGDTEAFF.